This TCR beta chain emerged from a study of T cell responses to AZD1222 COVID-19 vaccine. Broader study findings: Spike-specific TCR breadth and depth rose after two AZD1222 doses. In a largely white British group with more females than males, clonal diversity was possibly underestimated. Distributed over spike, vaccine-associated CD4 TCRs predominated at 160-218 and 743-854.

The germline V gene encodes CDR1 SGHDT and CDR2 YYEEEE. This CDR3 is built from 16 residues. With 3 bases removed from V and 6 bases from J, the gap between germline ends came to 21 bases. On this clone itself: The antigen is not known.

Sequenced by immunoSEQ multiplex PCR; TCRdb stores in-frame clones only, minus some. The table lists 95,000 to 150,000 clones, more than 85% of them singletons. The rearrangement joins TRBV5-6 to TRBJ1-2, with D possibly TRBD1 on 6 matching bases. The material was peripheral blood, obtained on day 0 of MenACWY control vaccination. This sequence was found in an adult in good health. The CDR3 protein is CASSSGHASIIDGYTF. CDR3 in DNA: TGTGCCAGCAGCTCGGGACATGCGTCGATAATCGATGGCTACACCTTC.